Here is one T cell receptor beta chain with its context. The antigen remains undetermined. The PCR contained 60 Vbeta and 13 Jbeta primers. Clones were sequenced by immunoSEQ multiplex PCR, and TCRdb holds only the in-frame ones, with some missing. The sample comprises roughly 130,000 clones, around 80% of which are singletons, and less than 6.5% rests with the top ten. The sample is drawn from a study of cytomegalovirus exposure and HLA in healthy donors. General study results and limits: The study reported that TCR beta sequences accurately predicted HLA-A and HLA-B alleles in most subjects. As a later analysis showed, a missense DCLRE1C variant was linked to trimming of TCR beta V- and J-genes. In a later analysis, specific HLA alleles were associated with around 17,000 TCR beta sequences at a 0.05 false discovery rate.

This sequence originates from a man aged 25-45 years in good health and CMV-seronegative. Sequenced sample: PBMCs.

CDR3 residues: CASSLRTGYGYTF. The CDR3 DNA is TGTGCCAGTAGTCTAAGGACAGGGTACGGCTACACCTTC. The V gene is TRBV19, the J gene TRBJ1-2; 8 bases align to TRBD1. The germline gives CDR1 LNHDA, CDR2 SQIVND (reference sequence). The CDR3 is 13 amino acids. Trimming at V came to 5 bases and at J to 8 bases, leaving 7 bases not matched to a gene.